The T cell receptor (beta chain) under discussion was sequenced for a study of tumor-infiltrating lymphocytes in localized non-small cell lung cancer. This table comes from immunoSEQ multiplex PCR, and its TCRdb copy is limited to in-frame clones, with some not included. Of roughly 12,000 clones in the sample, 60% to 85% were seen once. The V gene's germline CDR1 is LGHNA and CDR2 YNFKEQ. This CDR3 is built from 12 residues. With 5 bases removed from V and 3 bases from J, the gap between germline ends came to 7 bases. V and J are TRBV4-2 and TRBJ2-5, with D possibly matching TRBD2 (5 bases). Sequencing was performed on uninvolved lung tissue not adjacent to the tumor. This TCR came from a human donor with non-small cell lung cancer. The CDR3 bases are TGTGCCAGCAGCAACGGGGAAGAGACCCAGTACTTC. It specifies CASSNGEETQYF.